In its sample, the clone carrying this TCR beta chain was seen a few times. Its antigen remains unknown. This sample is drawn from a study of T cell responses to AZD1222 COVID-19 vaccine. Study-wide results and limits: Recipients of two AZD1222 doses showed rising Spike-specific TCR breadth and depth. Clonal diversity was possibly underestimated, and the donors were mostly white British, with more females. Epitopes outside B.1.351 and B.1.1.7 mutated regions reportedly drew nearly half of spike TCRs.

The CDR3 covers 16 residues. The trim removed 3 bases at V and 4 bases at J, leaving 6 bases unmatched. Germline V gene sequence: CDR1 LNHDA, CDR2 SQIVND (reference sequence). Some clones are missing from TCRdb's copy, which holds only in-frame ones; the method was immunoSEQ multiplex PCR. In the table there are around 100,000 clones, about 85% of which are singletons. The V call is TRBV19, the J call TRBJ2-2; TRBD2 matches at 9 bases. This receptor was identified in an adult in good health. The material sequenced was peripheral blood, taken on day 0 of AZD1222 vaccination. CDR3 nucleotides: TGTGCCAGTAGTATCCTAGCGGGAACTATCACCGGGGAGCTGTTTTTT. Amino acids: CASSILAGTITGELFF. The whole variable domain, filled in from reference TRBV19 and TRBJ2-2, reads DGGITQSPKYLFRKEGQNVTLSCEQNLNHDAMYWYRQDPGQGLRLIYYSQIVNDFQKGDIAEGYSVSREKKESFPLTVTSAQKNPTAFYLCASSILAGTITGELFFGEGSRLTVL.